These 21 T cell receptor beta chains originate from one sample sequenced in a study of cytomegalovirus exposure and HLA in healthy donors. TCRdb keeps only in-frame clones here, not all; method: immunoSEQ multiplex PCR. Of a few hundred thousand clones in the sample, roughly 89% were seen once. Material for sequencing was PBMCs. The receptors derive from a woman aged 18-29 years in good health and CMV-seronegative.

The chain employs TRBV18 and TRBJ2-7; D unclear. V lost 3 bases and J 4 bases, leaving 10 bases between the germline ends. Germline V lookup: CDR1 KGHSH, CDR2 LQKENI. The CDR3 is made up of 13 amino acids. The CDR3 DNA reads TGTGCCAGCTCACCCACGACGGGTTACGAGCAGTACTTC. It specifies CASSPTTGYEQYF. Complete variable domain (other parts from reference TRBV18 and TRBJ2-7): NAGVMQNPRHLVRRRGQEARLRCSPMKGHSHVYWYRQLPEEGLKFMVYLQKENIIDESGMPKERFSAEFPKEGPSILRIQQVVRGDSAAYFCASSPTTGYEQYFGPGTRLTVT.

This sequence joins TRBV25-1 and TRBJ2-3, with 7 bases fitting TRBD2. Trimming removed 8 bases from V and 5 bases from J; junction bases left unmatched: 19. The CDR3 extends over 17 amino acids. Looked up from germline, CDR1 is MGHDK and CDR2 is SYGVNS. CDR3: CASGGEGGREAKDTQYF. DNA of the CDR3: TGTGCCAGCGGGGGGGAGGGAGGTCGAGAGGCCAAAGATACGCAGTATTTT.

This clone came up a few times. The genes are TRBV5-6 and TRBJ1-5; D uncertain. The CDR3 contains 14 residues. V was trimmed by 0 bases and J by 0 bases, leaving 4 bases between them. The germline gives CDR1 SGHDT, CDR2 YYEEEE. The CDR3 is CASSLDSSNQPQHF. The CDR3 region has the DNA TGTGCCAGCAGCTTGGACAGTAGCAATCAGCCCCAGCATTTT. The variable domain in full, completed from reference TRBV5-6 and TRBJ1-5, reads DAGVTQSPTHLIKTRGQQVTLRCSPKSGHDTVSWYQQALGQGPQFIFQYYEEEERQRGNFPDRFSGHQFPNYSSELNVNALLLGDSALYLCASSLDSSNQPQHFGDGTRLSIL.

The chain has TRBV9 and TRBJ2-3; the D gene is possibly TRBD2 (6 bases). Trimming shortened V by 3 bases and J by 0 bases, and 14 bases separated the two germline ends. The CDR3 has 16 amino acids. Germline V lookup: CDR1 SGDLS, CDR2 YYNGEE. CDR3: CASSADSSVSTDTQYF. Here the CDR3 DNA reads TGTGCCAGCAGCGCAGACTCTAGCGTCAGCACAGATACGCAGTATTTT.

The chain links TRBV5-1 to TRBJ2-4; D may be TRBD2 (6 bases). This CDR3 has 15 residues. Germline V gene lookup returns CDR1 SGHRS and CDR2 YFSETQ. V was shortened by 3 bases and J by 7 bases, with 17 bases between the two germline ends. CDR3 in amino acids: CASSSPGTGDNIQYF. The CDR3 nucleotides read TGCGCCAGCAGCTCTCCCGGGACTGGGGATAACATTCAGTACTTC.

The J gene is TRBJ2-7, the V gene TRBV7-2, with 7 bases identical to TRBD2. In germline, CDR1 is SGHTA, CDR2 FQGNSA. This CDR3 is 15 amino acids long. Trimming took 5 bases from V and 2 from J; bases not matched to a gene: 9. The CDR3 loop is CASSRTSPPAYEQYF. For the CDR3, the DNA is TGTGCCAGCAGCCGGACTAGTCCCCCCGCCTACGAGCAGTACTTC.

The rearrangement links TRBV19 to TRBJ2-7; 13 bases agree with TRBD2. Per the germline V gene, CDR1 is LNHDA and CDR2 is SQIVND (reference sequence). J was trimmed by 6 bases and V by 3 bases; bases with no gene match: 8. The CDR3 runs 16 residues. The CDR3 region is CASSIRWTSGSVEQYF. The CDR3 DNA follows: TGTGCCAGTAGTATCCGCTGGACTAGCGGGAGTGTCGAGCAGTACTTC.

This clone turned up a few times. The V gene is TRBV5-1, the J gene TRBJ1-1; 7 bases match TRBD1. V was clipped by 3 bases and J by 8 bases; unmatched bases: 10. Germline V CDR1 and CDR2: SGHRS, YFSETQ. CDR3 length: 14 amino acids. CDR3 amino acids: CASSWFAGGDEAFF. For the CDR3, the DNA is TGCGCCAGCAGCTGGTTCGCAGGGGGAGACGAAGCTTTCTTT. The full variable domain, with the rest looked up from reference TRBV5-1 and TRBJ1-1, is KAGVTQTPRYLIKTRGQQVTLSCSPISGHRSVSWYQQTPGQGLQFLFEYFSETQRNKGNFPGRFSGRQFSNSRSEMNVSTLELGDSALYLCASSWFAGGDEAFFGQGTRLTVV.

J is TRBJ1-3 and V is TRBV28, with 7 bases matching TRBD1. The CDR3 is made up of 15 amino acids. Germline loops: CDR1 MDHEN, CDR2 SYDVKM. V was clipped by 7 bases and J by 0 bases; unmatched bases: 6. The CDR3: CASTSGQFSGNTIYF. CDR3 in DNA: TGTGCCAGCACCTCGGGACAGTTCTCTGGAAACACCATATATTTT.

This chain links TRBV29-1 with TRBJ2-7; possibly TRBD1 for D (5 bases). The V end was cut by 7 bases, the J end by 6 bases, with 13 bases between. The V gene's germline CDR1 is SQVTM and CDR2 ANQGSEA. The CDR3 covers 11 residues. CDR3 sequence reads: CSGKGTGEQYF. The CDR3 DNA sequence: TGCAGCGGGAAGGGTACAGGCGAGCAGTACTTC.

The gene calls are TRBV11-2 and TRBJ1-3; tentatively, D is TRBD1 (5 bases). The CDR3 has 14 residues. In germline, CDR1 is SGHAT, CDR2 FQNNGV. V was cut by 1 base and J by 4 bases, with 8 bases left in between. In DNA, the CDR3 is TGTGCCAGCAGCTTAGCGCGGGGCGGAAACACCATATATTTT. It specifies CASSLARGGNTIYF.

The chain links TRBV6-4 to TRBJ2-1; 7 bases map to TRBD2. This CDR3 is 13 amino acids long. Unmatched junction bases numbered 1, after V lost 2 bases and J lost 6 bases. The germline gives CDR1 MRHNA, CDR2 SNTAGT. This chain's CDR3 is CASSDAGVNEQFF. CDR3 nucleotides: TGTGCCAGCAGTGACGCGGGGGTCAATGAGCAGTTCTTC.

The rearrangement uses TRBV5-4 and TRBJ1-1; D unresolved. The CDR3 covers 12 residues. Germline V gives CDR1 SGHNT, CDR2 YYREEE (reference sequence). V lost 4 bases and J lost 0, with 4 bases in between. CDR3 sequence reads: CASSTLNTEAFF. The CDR3, as DNA: TGTGCCAGCAGCACTCTGAACACTGAAGCTTTCTTT.

The V call is TRBV9, the J call TRBJ1-1; D uncertain. Germline V gives CDR1 SGDLS, CDR2 YYNGEE. The CDR3 length is 15 residues. Trimming pared 4 bases from V and 0 bases from J, leaving 13 bases between. The CDR3 region is CASSMGGLLNTEAFF. The DNA of the CDR3 is TGTGCCAGCAGCATGGGAGGGCTCTTGAACACTGAAGCTTTCTTT.

The rearrangement uses TRBV28 and TRBJ1-1, with a possible D match to TRBD1 (6 bases). CDR1 is MDHEN, CDR2 SYDVKM, per germline. The CDR3 is made up of 14 amino acids. Trimming removed 3 bases at V and 4 bases at J, with 12 bases between. The chain's CDR3 is CASSFGGARTEAFF. CDR3 nucleotide sequence: TGTGCCAGCAGTTTCGGGGGGGCGCGCACTGAAGCTTTCTTT.

The chain has TRBV27 and TRBJ1-1; 8 bases align to TRBD1. The CDR3 runs to 15 residues. The germline CDR1 and CDR2 sequences are MNHEY and SMNVEV (reference sequence). Trimming removed 2 bases from V and 5 bases from J; junction bases left unmatched: 7. CDR3 DNA: TGTGCCAGCAGTTTACGACAGGGGATGATGACTGAAGCTTTCTTT. Residues: CASSLRQGMMTEAFF.

The rearrangement uses TRBV28 and TRBJ2-7; 7 bases align to TRBD1. V lost 3 bases, J lost 0 bases, and 2 bases stayed unmatched. The CDR3 runs 14 residues. The germline gives CDR1 MDHEN, CDR2 SYDVKM. The CDR3 sequence: CASSFRDSSYEQYF. The CDR3 bases are TGTGCCAGCAGTTTTCGGGACAGCTCCTACGAGCAGTACTTC.

This clone was seen once. The V gene is TRBV9, the J gene TRBJ2-7, with TRBD2 as a possible D gene (6 bases). Germline V gives CDR1 SGDLS, CDR2 YYNGEE. The CDR3 is made up of 17 amino acids. V was cut by 4 bases and J by 0 bases, with 20 bases left in between. CDR3 protein: CASSPWTVQRASYEQYF. CDR3 sequence (DNA): TGTGCCAGCAGCCCGTGGACGGTCCAGCGGGCCTCCTACGAGCAGTACTTC.

This clone was found a few times. The chain carries TRBV18 and TRBJ2-7; D unresolved. V lost 3 bases and J lost 4, with 4 bases in between. The germline V gene encodes CDR1 KGHSH and CDR2 LQKENI. The CDR3 has 11 residues. CDR3 sequence reads: CASSPGYEQYF. CDR3 nucleotide sequence: TGTGCCAGCTCACCCGGGTACGAGCAGTACTTC.

The genes are TRBV5-1 and TRBJ2-2; 13 bases are a match to TRBD2. Germline CDR1 and CDR2: SGHRS and YFSETQ. The CDR3 is 15 residues long. V lost 4 bases, J lost 6 bases, and 3 bases stayed unmatched. In DNA, the CDR3 is TGCGCCAGCAGCCCCGGACTAGCGGGAGCCGGGGAGCTGTTTTTT. Translation gives CASSPGLAGAGELFF. The complete variable domain, with remaining parts taken from reference TRBV5-1 and TRBJ2-2, reads KAGVTQTPRYLIKTRGQQVTLSCSPISGHRSVSWYQQTPGQGLQFLFEYFSETQRNKGNFPGRFSGRQFSNSRSEMNVSTLELGDSALYLCASSPGLAGAGELFFGEGSRLTVL.

The V gene is TRBV11-2, the J gene TRBJ1-2; 12 nucleotides match TRBD1. The CDR3 extends over 14 amino acids. With V trimmed by 4 bases and J by 4 bases, 1 base remained unmatched. Germline V gene data show CDR1 as SGHAT and CDR2 as FQNNGV. The CDR3 nucleotides are TGTGCCAGCAGCTGGGGACAGGGGGCCTATGGCTACACCTTC. Its translation is CASSWGQGAYGYTF.